The rows below give T cell receptor beta chains drawn from one sample of a study of cytomegalovirus exposure and HLA in healthy donors. The repertoire was sequenced with immunoSEQ multiplex PCR; TCRdb's copy has only in-frame clones and lacks some. The sample includes approximately 150,000 clones, roughly 86% of them seen just once. Sequencing was carried out using PBMCs. The receptors here all came from a girl aged 5 to 17 in good health and CMV-seropositive. The CDR3 runs from the conserved cysteine through the conserved F or W.

V	J	CDR3
TRBV7-6	TRBJ1-5	CASSLEMNRPLSNQPQHF
TRBV30	TRBJ1-1	CACLLGSSRIHTEAFF
TRBV6-1	TRBJ1-1	CASSLGGSTEAFF
TRBV5-1	TRBJ2-7	CASSLGTAVTYEQYF
TRBV9	TRBJ1-1	CASSRVAGMLEAFF
TRBV27	TRBJ2-1	CASRPGGTYNEQFF
TRBV6-1	TRBJ2-7	CASSGHGISYEQYF
TRBV6-6	TRBJ1-3	CASSYTDRVDGNTIYF
TRBV19	TRBJ2-1	CASGQGSSYNEQFF
TRBV5-1	TRBJ2-1	CASSLGTSGGVNEQFF
TRBV7-2	TRBJ1-1	CASSLYEGLRGGTEAFF
TRBV6-1	TRBJ2-7	CASRWTSAHEQYF
TRBV28	TRBJ2-7	CASSTGVWVGEQYF
TRBV10-3	TRBJ1-1	CAIRGTGDLTFF
TRBV2	TRBJ1-1	CASSEGQGSHTEAFF
TRBV6-5	TRBJ1-1	CASSYSMSVTNTEAFF
TRBV6-4	TRBJ1-5	CASNHRVPGQPQHF
TRBV7-2	TRBJ2-1	CASSLVGTGHNEQFF
TRBV6-6	TRBJ2-7	CASSRTTGTLEQYF
TRBV18	TRBJ1-2	CASSPPGQGAFTDGYTF
TRBV6-6	TRBJ1-2	CASSKLTGPNYGYTF
TRBV14	TRBJ2-5	CASSAGLGETQYF
TRBV4-1	TRBJ1-2	CASSPWPRRYGYTF
TRBV4-2	TRBJ1-1	CASSQFGSTREGEAFF
TRBV19	TRBJ2-7	CASSISGQGIYEQYF
TRBV10-2	TRBJ2-2	CASTLAGYTGELFF
TRBV19	TRBJ1-5	CASSTSTGYSNQPQHF
TRBV27	TRBJ1-1	CASRQNRVNTEAFF
TRBV27	TRBJ2-2	CASTLGRAGELFF
TRBV6-5	TRBJ1-1	CASSRDSTEAFF
TRBV18	TRBJ2-6	CASSPRGMMSGANVLTF
TRBV6-1	TRBJ2-5	CANQDRQETQYF
TRBV19	TRBJ1-1	CASSINSVNTEAFF
TRBV30	TRBJ1-1	CACSRAMNTEAFF
TRBV11-2	TRBJ1-1	CASRNWGNRVDYTEAFF
TRBV12-5	TRBJ1-1	CASGGGGPNTEAFF
TRBV5-6	TRBJ1-1	CASSGIQGIRVTEAFF
TRBV25-1	TRBJ2-7	CASSQLDSTYEQYF
TRBV6-1	TRBJ2-5	CASAAGGLGETQYF
TRBV6-5	TRBJ2-7	CASSSRDTSYEQYF
TRBV29-1	TRBJ1-1	CSVHVGTGTEAFF
TRBV27	TRBJ1-3	CASSLKGQGFGNTIYF
TRBV15	TRBJ1-5	CATSGGVSEGNQPQHF
TRBV7-9	TRBJ1-2	CASGGGTNYGYTF
TRBV5-1	TRBJ1-2	CASSPNTGQANYGYTF
TRBV10-3	TRBJ2-5	CAISESADTGFQETQYF
TRBV7-3	TRBJ2-1	CASSLSPSGGKSEQFF
TRBV2	TRBJ1-2	CASRVEGGGHGYTF
TRBV7-9	TRBJ2-7	CASSSKSYEQYF
TRBV10-2	TRBJ2-5	CASSETGLGETQYF
TRBV18	TRBJ1-5	CASSPETTGQGQPQHF
TRBV30	TRBJ1-1	CAWEVGGAPGTEAFF
TRBV5-1	TRBJ2-1	CASSLAQGARDEQFF
TRBV7-6	TRBJ1-6	CASSQDTSYNSPLHF
TRBV10-1	TRBJ2-7	CASSPSGGSSYEQYF
TRBV10-1	TRBJ2-1	CASSESTSGSYNEQFF
TRBV10-3	TRBJ2-1	CAISDVGLLGQFF
TRBV6-5	TRBJ1-5	CASSTDSNQPQHF
TRBV4-2	TRBJ1-1	CASRTGGGTEAFF
TRBV11-2	TRBJ2-1	CASSVGTSEVDEQFF